The 25 T cell receptor delta chains below were found in one sample sequenced in a study of fetal and pediatric gammadelta thymocytes. Fetal thymuses were obtained at roughly 14 to 22 weeks estimated gestational age from elective pregnancy terminations. TCRdb re-identified clones in the reads via CATT. The profile shows some 730 delta-chain clones, around 19% of them singletons. Sequencing input: non-Vgamma9Vdelta2 gamma-delta T cells from the thymus. As to subset: CD3+gammadeltaTCR+ thymocytes not co-expressing Vgamma9 and Vdelta2. The receptor set was obtained from a human fetus.

With respect to this clone: This is likely an artifact of a read error, given a far larger clone one base away. The chain has TRDV1 and TRDJ3; 9 bases line up with TRDD3. The J gene was missing in TCRdb and was found by matching the end of the DNA to germline. This CDR3 comprises 17 residues. Germline loops: CDR1 TSWWSYY, CDR2 QGS. CDR3 in DNA: TGTGCTCTTGGGTACTGGGGGAGCTCCTGGGACACCCGTCAGATGTTTTTC. Translated, it gives CALGYWGSSWDTRQMFF.

This clone is labeled as hyperexpanded (1% or more). Other DNA sequences of this sample code for an identical CDR3. This chain uses TRDV1 with TRDJ3; D may be TRDD3 (6 bases). V was cut by 0 bases and J by 0 bases, with 9 bases left in between. CDR1 and CDR2 (germline): TSWWSYY, QGS. The CDR3 runs 18 residues. This CDR3 reads CALGELGESSWDTRQMFF. DNA of the CDR3: TGTGCTCTTGGGGAACTGGGGGAGAGCTCCTGGGACACCCGACAGATGTTTTTC.

This clone counts as medium-sized. The chain uses TRDV2 and TRDJ3; tentative D call: TRDD3 (5 bases). The CDR3 totals 15 residues. In germline, CDR1 is GEAIGNYY, CDR2 EKD. V gave up 3 bases and J gave up 0 bases, with 5 bases separating them. This CDR3 reads CACDWGSWDTRQMFF. Written as DNA, the CDR3 is TGTGCCTGTGACTGGGGCTCCTGGGACACCCGACAGATGTTTTTC.

By share of the sample, this clone is large. This chain connects TRDV1 to TRDJ1; 12 nucleotides line up with TRDD3. V shed 1 base, J shed 6 bases, and the junction held 3 bases outside the gene matches. The V gene's germline CDR1 is TSWWSYY and CDR2 QGS. The CDR3 is 15 amino acids. Here the CDR3 DNA reads TGTGCTCTTGGGGAACCGTACTGGGGGATACATAAACTCATCTTT. It is translated as CALGEPYWGIHKLIF.

About this clone: A read error is possible here, since a much larger clone lies one base away. This chain connects TRDV2 to TRDJ3; TRDD3 matches at 8 bases. TCRdb records no J gene; here it was assigned by comparing the DNA to germline. The V segment lost 2 bases and the J segment 3 bases; nucleotides outside the gene matches: 2. The CDR3 runs to 16 residues. Germline lookup yields CDR1 GEAIGNYY and CDR2 EKD. The CDR3 bases are TGTGCCTGTGACATCGGGGGATACTGGGACACCCGACAGATGTTTTTC. It translates to CACDIGGYWDTRQMFF.

This clone rates as large. V and J are TRDV2 and TRDJ3; the match to TRDD3 covers 13 bases. The CDR3 extends over 18 amino acids. Looked up from germline, CDR1 is GEAIGNYY and CDR2 is EKD. V trimming: 2 bases; J trimming: 0 bases; junction bases outside the gene matches: 0. CDR3 loop: CACDNWGIRSWDTRQMFF. The CDR3 DNA reads TGTGCCTGTGACAACTGGGGGATACGCTCCTGGGACACCCGACAGATGTTTTTC.

This clone appeared once. A read error is likely here: a far larger clone is one base away. The V segment is TRDV3, and no J call was made; the table assigns TRDD3, which was not confirmed against the DNA. CDR1 and CDR2 (germline): TVYSNPD, GDNSRS (reference sequence). This CDR3 has 12 residues. DNA of the CDR3: TGTGCCTCTGGGGGGTACACCGATAAACGCATCTTT. It encodes CASGGYTDKRIF.

This clone has only a few counts. A read error is likely here: a far larger clone is one base away. The V gene is TRDV2, the J gene TRDJ1, with 8 bases matching TRDD3. The germline V gene encodes CDR1 GEAIGNYY and CDR2 EKD. This CDR3 is 15 amino acids long. After removal of 3 bases from V and 0 bases from J, the junction contained 5 bases not matched to a gene. CDR3 in DNA: TGTGCCTGTGACGCCCTACTGGGGGACACCGATAAACTCATCTTT. It codes for CACDALLGDTDKLIF.

This clone was observed a handful of times. A read error is likely here: a far larger clone is one base away. The chain combines TRDV1 with TRDJ3; the D gene is possibly TRDD3 (5 bases). Germline loops: CDR1 TSWWSYY, CDR2 QGS. This CDR3 is 17 amino acids long. The CDR3 coding sequence is TGTGCTCTTGGGGAACTGGGGAGCTCCTGGGACCCCCGACAGATGTTTTTC. It codes for CALGELGSSWDPRQMFF.

In regard to this clone: For this DNA, TCRdb reports the protein of a much larger clone, which diverges at residue 3, most likely from a read error; the protein presented here is translated directly from the DNA. The chain combines TRDV2 with TRDJ2, with 9 bases matching TRDD3. The J gene, not given by TCRdb, was assigned here from a germline match of the nucleotide sequence. This CDR3 region has 14 residues. Germline CDR1 GEAIGNYY, CDR2 EKD. Written as DNA, the CDR3 is TGTGCCCGTGACACCGGGGATACGCCAGCACAACTCTTCTTT. Translating gives CARDTGDTPAQLFF.

Regarding this clone: A much larger clone sits a single nucleotide away, making a read error possible. The V call is TRDV2, the J call TRDJ1; D perhaps matches TRDD3 (6 bases). The CDR3 totals 14 residues. The V gene's germline CDR1 is GEAIGNYY and CDR2 EKD. V was cut by 2 bases and J by 0 bases, with 9 bases left in between. The CDR3 coding sequence is TGTGCCTGTGACAGAGGGGGACACACCGATAAACTCATCTTT. Its translation: CACDRGGHTDKLIF.

This clone was counted between two and nine times. Compared with germline, one end of the junction differs, possibly owing to a read error. The genes are TRDV3 and TRDJ3; TRDD3 matches at 9 bases. The length of the CDR3 is 15 residues. Germline CDR1 is TVYSNPD and CDR2 is GDNSRS (reference sequence). CDR3 nucleotides: TGTGCCTTTGGGGGATACTCCTGGGACCCCCGACAGATGTTTTTC. Encoded protein: CAFGGYSWDPRQMFF.

Of note for this clone: This likely came from a read error, as a far larger clone is one base away. The J gene is TRDJ3, the V gene TRDV1, with 12 bases that match TRDD3. No J gene was available from TCRdb, and it was assigned here by a germline match of the DNA. This CDR3 has 20 amino acids. With V trimmed by 1 base and J by 3 bases, 7 bases remained unmatched. Germline V lookup: CDR1 TSWWSYY, CDR2 QGS. The CDR3 DNA sequence: TGTGCTCTTGGGGAACGGCACTGGGGGATACCGGGCTGGGACACCCGACAGATGTTTTTC. Encoded protein: CALGERHWGIPGWDTRQMFF.

About this clone: This likely reflects a read error, since a far larger clone is one base away. Other nucleotide sequences in the sample specify the same CDR3. The rearrangement uses TRAV38-2/DV8 and TRDJ3; TRDD3 matches at 7 bases. CDR1 is TSESDYY, CDR2 QEAYKQQN, per germline. This CDR3 contains 18 residues. The CDR3 coding sequence is TGTGCTTATAGAAGCGCTGGGGGGAGCTCCTGGGACACCCGACAGATGTTTTTC. This codes for CAYRSAGGSSWDTRQMFF.

This clone was detected only a few times. This likely traces to a read error, being one base from a far larger clone. J is TRDJ2 and V is TRDV1; TRDD3 matches at 7 bases. This CDR3 has 18 amino acids. Germline CDR1 is TSWWSYY and CDR2 is QGS. CDR3: CALGELSTGDFLAAQLFF. The CDR3 DNA follows: TGTGCTCTTGGGGAACTAAGTACTGGGGATTTTTTGGCAGCACAACTCTTCTTT.

This clone is labeled as large (0.1 to 1%). This chain uses TRDV2 with TRDJ3; 7 positions agree with TRDD3. The CDR3 totals 15 residues. Losses at the gene ends were 3 bases for V and 2 bases for J; bases not matched to a gene: 0. Germline V gene lookup returns CDR1 GEAIGNYY and CDR2 EKD. CDR3 bases: TGTGCCTGTGACTGGGGGACCTGGGACACCCGACAGATGTTTTTC. Translated: CACDWGTWDTRQMFF.

This clone was picked up a small number of times. With a much larger clone just one base away, this may be a read error. Other DNA sequences in the same sample also yield this CDR3. V gene TRDV1 combines with J gene TRDJ1; D is ambiguous. There are 15 residues in the CDR3. Per the germline V gene, CDR1 is TSWWSYY and CDR2 is QGS. Trimming cost V 5 bases and J 0 bases, with 13 bases left between them. CDR3 bases: TGTGCTCTTGGGCCACTAGGGGCTTACACCGATAAACTCATCTTT. Amino acids: CALGPLGAYTDKLIF.

V gene TRDV2 combines with J gene TRDJ3, with 10 bases lining up with TRDD3. The germline gives CDR1 GEAIGNYY, CDR2 EKD. The CDR3 length is 15 residues. The CDR3 DNA reads TGTGCATCTGGGGGATATCCCTGGGACACCCGACAGATGTTTTTC. Protein: CASGGYPWDTRQMFF.

This clone counts as large. The rearrangement joins TRDV2 to TRDJ3, with 11 bases that match TRDD3. V was clipped by 0 bases and J by 1 base; unmatched bases: 4. The CDR3 length is 19 residues. Germline CDR1 is GEAIGNYY and CDR2 is EKD. CDR3 in amino acids: CACDTWGIRLSWDTRQMFF. In DNA, the CDR3 is TGTGCCTGTGACACCTGGGGGATACGTCTGTCCTGGGACACCCGACAGATGTTTTTC.

This clone is termed medium-sized. The chain couples TRDV2 to TRDJ3; D is uncertain. The CDR3 consists of 16 residues. With 0 bases removed from V and 0 bases from J, the gap between germline ends came to 5 bases. Germline-derived CDR1 and CDR2 are GEAIGNYY and EKD. The CDR3 protein is CACDTGLSWDTRQMFF. In nucleotides, the CDR3 is TGTGCCTGTGACACCGGTCTCTCCTGGGACACCCGACAGATGTTTTTC.

This clone is termed large. This chain uses TRDV3 with TRDJ3; TRDD3 aligns across 9 bases. CDR3 length: 15 amino acids. Germline V lookup: CDR1 TVYSNPD, CDR2 GDNSRS (reference sequence). J gave up 2 bases and V 1 base, and 0 bases lay outside the gene matches. The CDR3 bases are TGTGCCTTTAACTGGGGGACCTGGGACACCCGACAGATGTTTTTC. This gives the protein CAFNWGTWDTRQMFF.

This clone has a handful of counts. This may arise from a read error, as a much more abundant clone is one base away. The V gene is TRAV29/DV5, the J gene TRDJ3; TRDD3 aligns across 10 bases. CDR1 is NSMFDY, CDR2 ISSIKDK, per germline. The CDR3 contains 17 residues. In DNA form, the CDR3 reads TGTGCAGCAAGCGTTGGGGGATACTCCTGGGACCCCCGACAGATGTTTTTC. The encoded protein is CAASVGGYSWDPRQMFF.

This clone has only one observation. Since a far larger clone is one base different, this is likely a read error. This sequence joins TRDV2 and TRDJ2; 12 positions match TRDD3. TCRdb gives no J gene; it was assigned here by matching the DNA to germline. V shed 3 bases and J 1 base; nucleotides not matched to a gene: 2. In germline, CDR1 is GEAIGNYY, CDR2 EKD. The CDR3 extends over 16 amino acids. The CDR3 sequence: CACDPWGIRLTAQLFF. As DNA, the CDR3 is TGTGCCTGTGACCCCTGGGGGATACGTTTGACAGCACAACTCTTCTTT.

By frequency in the sample, this clone is medium-sized. J is TRDJ2 and V is TRDV2; 7 nucleotides match TRDD3. Germline loops: CDR1 GEAIGNYY, CDR2 EKD. The CDR3 has 15 amino acids. Trimming at V came to 0 bases and at J to 0 bases, leaving 0 bases not matched to a gene. This CDR3 reads CACDTGDTLTAQLFF. Written as DNA, the CDR3 is TGTGCCTGTGACACCGGGGATACTTTGACAGCACAACTCTTCTTT.

By share, this clone counts as medium-sized. The V and J genes are TRDV2 and TRDJ3, with TRDD3 matching over 12 bases. Germline V gene lookup returns CDR1 GEAIGNYY and CDR2 EKD. The V segment lost 0 bases and the J segment 3 bases; nucleotides outside the gene matches: 8. The CDR3 totals 20 residues. The chain's CDR3 is CACDTARAGGYGWDTRQMFF. CDR3 coding DNA: TGTGCCTGTGACACCGCCCGTGCTGGGGGATACGGCTGGGACACCCGACAGATGTTTTTC.